The subject of this entry is one T cell receptor beta chain. This entry is derived from a study of cytomegalovirus exposure and HLA in healthy donors. It was with 60 Vbeta and 13 Jbeta primers that the PCR ran. Generated by immunoSEQ multiplex PCR, the TCRdb table keeps only in-frame clones and is missing some. The repertoire holds roughly 98,000 clones, with around 72% as singletons. Germline V gene lookup returns CDR1 LGHNA and CDR2 YNFKEQ. This CDR3 is 19 amino acids long. V lost 1 base, J lost 0 bases, and 10 bases stayed unmatched. The chain employs TRBV4-2 and TRBJ2-3; TRBD1 aligns across 10 bases. Sequencing was carried out using PBMCs. This receptor was taken from a man between 18 and 29 years old in good health and CMV-seropositive. CDR3: CASSQVGDRGRRSTDTQYF. The CDR3 nucleotides are TGTGCCAGCAGCCAAGTTGGGGACAGGGGTAGGCGTAGCACAGATACGCAGTATTTT.